These 25 T cell receptor beta chains share one sample of origin, sequenced in a study of read filtering for tumor transcriptome and immune sequencing. From roughly 400 ng of RNA, a library with molecular barcoded alpha/delta and beta/gamma adaptors was made. Each CDR3 protein gets one entry after TCRdb re-called the reads with MiXCR. Here the sample spans about 58,000 distinct CDR3 sequences, 10% to 15% being singletons. Sample: a population of CD138-negative cells sorted from bone marrow. The receptors stem from a donor at least 40 years old with multiple myeloma.

This clonotype was recorded at least ten times. The chain employs TRBV6-1 and TRBJ2-1; D is ambiguous. The CDR3 covers 16 residues. Trimming took off 2 bases at V and 7 bases at J, with 18 bases between the two ends. CDR1 is MNHNS, CDR2 SASEGT, per germline. The CDR3 region is CASSEPLGRRNNEQFF. CDR3 coding DNA: TGTGCCAGCAGTGAACCCCTCGGCAGACGAAATAATGAGCAGTTCTTC.

Concerning this clonotype: A much larger clone differs from this one at a single base, so this may be a read error. The chain uses TRBV9 and TRBJ2-2, with 9 bases aligning to TRBD1. The CDR3 covers 15 residues. Germline CDR1 and CDR2: SGDLS and YYNGEE. The CDR3 protein is CANSPRDRAFGELFF. The DNA for the CDR3 is TGTGCCAACAGCCCCCGGGACAGGGCTTTTGGGGAGCTGTTTTTT.

This clonotype was recorded many times. This chain uses TRBV7-2 with TRBJ1-6; TRBD1 might be the D (5 bases). The ends were cut back, 5 bases at V and 4 bases at J, with 18 bases in the middle. The CDR3 totals 17 residues. Germline-derived CDR1 and CDR2 are SGHTA and FQGNSA. The CDR3 sequence: CASSGRDAGSYNSPLHF. The CDR3 region has the DNA TGTGCCAGCAGCGGCCGGGACGCCGGCTCGTATAATTCACCCCTCCACTTT.

This clonotype occurred many times. The chain joins TRBV7-9 to TRBJ2-7; possible D gene TRBD1, 5 bases. The CDR3 is made up of 13 amino acids. V dropped 4 bases and J dropped 1 base, with 8 bases sitting between them. The germline V gene has CDR1 SEHNR and CDR2 FQNEAQ (reference sequence). The CDR3 DNA sequence: TGTGCCAGCAGCTCTCGACAGTCCTACGAGCAGTACTTC. Translated, it gives CASSSRQSYEQYF.

This clonotype was counted only a few times. V gene TRBV6-5 combines with J gene TRBJ2-7, with 9 bases identical to TRBD1. CDR3 size: 15 residues. CDR1 and CDR2 (germline): MNHEY, SVGAGI. Trimming removed 6 bases from V and 5 bases from J; junction bases left unmatched: 11. The CDR3: CASRITGGAENEQYF. The CDR3 DNA sequence: TGTGCCAGCAGAATAACAGGGGGCGCGGAGAACGAGCAGTACTTC.

V gene TRBV6-6 combines with J gene TRBJ2-3, with 10 bases fitting TRBD1. Looked up from germline, CDR1 is MNHNY and CDR2 is SVGAGI (reference sequence). The CDR3 extends over 14 amino acids. V trimming: 5 bases; J trimming: 5 bases; junction bases outside the gene matches: 4. CDR3 amino acids: CASSRTGGLDTQYF. Here the CDR3 DNA reads TGTGCCAGCAGTCGGACAGGGGGTTTAGATACGCAGTATTTT.

In this sample, this clonotype turned up many times. V is TRBV6-2 or TRBV6-3 and J is TRBJ2-5; TRBD1 might be the D (5 bases). Per the germline V gene, CDR1 is MNHEY and CDR2 is SVGEGT. V dropped 6 bases and J dropped 2 bases, with 10 bases sitting between them. CDR3 length: 13 amino acids. The CDR3 reads CASSNRHQETQYF. The CDR3, as DNA: TGTGCCAGCAGCAACAGGCATCAAGAGACCCAGTACTTC.

This clonotype occurred once. One base away lies a much larger clone, so this may be a sequencing read error. This sequence joins TRBV9 and TRBJ1-5; 8 nucleotides match TRBD1. The CDR3 is made up of 14 amino acids. In germline, CDR1 is SGDLS, CDR2 YYNGEE. Unmatched junction bases numbered 8, after V lost 3 bases and J lost 9 bases. The DNA of the CDR3 is TGTGCCAGCAGCGCGACCCCAGGGGGCCGGCCCCAGCATTTT. Translation: CASSATPGGRPQHF.

This clonotype was detected ten times or more. The chain uses TRBV2 and TRBJ2-2; TRBD2 is a possible D gene (5 bases). In germline, CDR1 is SNHLY, CDR2 FYNNEI. The CDR3 consists of 13 residues. Trimming removed 4 bases from V and 6 bases from J, with 9 bases in between. In nucleotides, the CDR3 is TGTGCCAGCAGTGGGGTGGACTCCGGGGAGCTGTTTTTT. This encodes CASSGVDSGELFF.

Turning to this clonotype: This clone may be a read error of a much larger clone one base away. V and J are TRBV5-1 and TRBJ1-4; perhaps TRBD1 as D (6 bases). The CDR3 has 16 residues. The germline CDR1 and CDR2 sequences are SGHRS and YFSETQ. CDR3 region: CASSPRDIQGNEKLLF. The CDR3 nucleotides are TGCGCCAGCAGCCCCCGGGACATCCAGGGTAATGAAAAACTGCTTTTT.

In this sample, this clonotype turned up many times. The chain joins TRBV12-3 or TRBV12-4 to TRBJ1-1; maybe TRBD1 (6 bases). CDR3 length: 14 residues. V shed 6 bases and J shed 4 bases, with 15 bases lying between them. Here the CDR3 reads CASRIHREGTEAFF. DNA for the CDR3: TGTGCCAGCAGGATACACAGGGAGGGCACTGAAGCTTTCTTT.

Many counts were recorded for this clonotype. The chain couples TRBV20-1 to TRBJ1-2, with D maybe TRBD1 (6 bases). With 6 bases removed from V and 6 bases from J, the gap between germline ends came to 17 bases. The germline V gene encodes CDR1 DFQATT and CDR2 SNEGSKA (reference sequence). This CDR3 contains 13 residues. CDR3: CSATPGTRHGYTF. For the CDR3, the DNA is TGCAGTGCAACCCCCGGGACACGGCATGGCTACACCTTC.

This clonotype was counted at least ten times. The CDR3 DNA reads TGTGCCAGCAGCCAAGCGGGGACAGCCCTGAACACTGAAGCTTTCTTT. As protein: CASSQAGTALNTEAFF. The V and J genes are TRBV3-1 and TRBJ1-1, with 7 bases that match TRBD1. This CDR3 spans 16 amino acids. Looked up from germline, CDR1 is LGHDT and CDR2 is YNNKEL (reference sequence). The V gene end was trimmed by 1 base and the J gene end by 0 bases; junction bases not matched to a gene: 5.

In this sample, this clonotype turned up many times. The V gene is TRBV12-3 or TRBV12-4, the J gene TRBJ2-7, with unresolved D. With 1 base removed from V and 7 bases from J, the gap between germline ends came to 14 bases. This CDR3 comprises 14 residues. CDR3 sequence reads: CASSLGAGLGEQYF. The CDR3 coding sequence is TGTGCCAGCAGTTTAGGGGCAGGCCTAGGGGAGCAGTACTTC.

This clonotype was found a few times. A clone one base away is much larger, so this may be a read error. This rearrangement joins TRBV5-1 to TRBJ1-1; 7 nucleotides match TRBD1. Germline CDR1 SGHRS, CDR2 YFSETQ. The CDR3 is 16 residues long. V was clipped by 0 bases and J by 4 bases; unmatched bases: 9. For the CDR3, the DNA is TGCGCCAGCAGCTTGGCCCAATTTAACAGGGGCACTGAAGCTTTCTTT. Translating gives CASSLAQFNRGTEAFF.

There are many counts of this clonotype. The rearrangement joins TRBV6-5 to TRBJ2-7, with a possible D match to TRBD1 (5 bases). Germline V lookup: CDR1 MNHEY, CDR2 SVGAGI. This CDR3 has 10 amino acids. The V gene lost 6 bases and the J gene lost 13 bases, with 13 bases spanning the gap. CDR3 sequence: CASRNGQKYF. DNA of the CDR3: TGTGCCAGCAGAAACGGACAAAAATACTTC.

This sequence joins TRBV7-9 and TRBJ2-2; D gene uncertain. CDR1 and CDR2 from the germline V gene are SEHNR and FQNEAQ (reference sequence). The CDR3 is 14 amino acids. Trimming stripped 5 bases from V and 4 bases from J, with 11 bases between. DNA for the CDR3: TGTGCCAGCAGCCCTAAGTCGCGCACCGGGGAGCTGTTTTTT. Translation: CASSPKSRTGELFF.

With regard to this clonotype: The junction shows a germline mismatch at one end, possibly a read error. The chain joins TRBV29-1 to TRBJ1-4; unclear D gene. This CDR3 is built from 12 residues. Germline V gives CDR1 SQVTM, CDR2 ANQGSEA. The CDR3 region is CSGWCTNERLFF. In DNA form, the CDR3 reads TGCAGCGGGTGGTGTACTAATGAAAGACTGTTTTTC. The entire variable domain, with the rest obtained from reference TRBV29-1 and TRBJ1-4, is as follows: SAVISQKPSRDICQRGTSLTIQCQVDSQVTMMFWYRQQPGQSLTLIATANQGSEATYESGFVIDKFPISRPNLTFSTLTVSNMSPEDSSIYLCSGWCTNERLFFGSGTQLSVL.

This clonotype has at least ten counts. This chain joins TRBV9 and TRBJ1-5; weak D call: TRBD1 (5 bases). Trimming cost V 4 bases and J 0 bases, with 11 bases left between them. Germline CDR1 SGDLS, CDR2 YYNGEE. The CDR3 is 15 amino acids. CDR3: CASSSKGSSNQPQHF. The CDR3 DNA is TGTGCCAGCAGCTCGAAGGGGTCTAGCAATCAGCCCCAGCATTTT.

Many counts were recorded for this clonotype. This sequence joins TRBV18 and TRBJ1-1; 10 bases are a match to TRBD1. The trim removed 4 bases at V and 6 bases at J, leaving 5 bases unmatched. The germline V gene encodes CDR1 KGHSH and CDR2 LQKENI. There are 14 residues in the CDR3. The CDR3 bases are TGTGCCAGCTCACTGGACAGGGGGAAAGCTGAAGCTTTCTTT. It specifies CASSLDRGKAEAFF. Based on the CDR3 plus reference TRBV18 and TRBJ1-1, the full variable domain is NAGVMQNPRHLVRRRGQEARLRCSPMKGHSHVYWYRQLPEEGLKFMVYLQKENIIDESGMPKERFSAEFPKEGPSILRIQQVVRGDSAAYFCASSLDRGKAEAFFGQGTRLTVV.

Notes on this clonotype: One junction end disagrees with the germline gene, perhaps due to a read error. The genes are TRBV6-5 and TRBJ1-1; the match to TRBD1 covers 8 bases. CDR3 length: 14 residues. Germline V gene lookup returns CDR1 MNHEY and CDR2 SVGAGI. In DNA, the CDR3 is TGTGCCAGCAGGAGACAGGGGCCGAACACTGAAGCTCTCTTT. This sequence encodes CASRRQGPNTEALF.

This clonotype was seen only a few times. This may stem from a read error, because a much larger clone lies one nucleotide away. This chain uses TRBV6-2 or TRBV6-3 with TRBJ1-5, with D perhaps matching TRBD1 (6 bases). Germline CDR1 is MNHEY and CDR2 is SVGEGT. The CDR3 loop spans 12 amino acids. The CDR3 region is CASSNPRGGVRF. The CDR3, as DNA: TGTGCCAGCAGCAATCCTCGGGGGGGCGTGCGTTTT.

This clonotype was seen many times. The CDR3 region has the DNA TGTGCCAGCAGTTCCACGATGGACAGGGGGGAGCAGTACTTC. Amino acid sequence: CASSSTMDRGEQYF. The rearrangement joins TRBV27 to TRBJ2-7; 10 bases match TRBD1. In germline, CDR1 is MNHEY, CDR2 SMNVEV (reference sequence). J gave up 7 bases and V 4 bases, and 7 bases lay outside the gene matches. The CDR3 consists of 14 residues.

This clonotype was detected only a few times. This could be a read error, since a much larger clone is one nucleotide away. V usage is TRBV7-9 and J usage is TRBJ1-1, with D unclear. From germline, CDR1 is SEHNR and CDR2 FQNEAQ (reference sequence). CDR3 length: 12 amino acids. The CDR3 reads CAGSLGSFEAFF. CDR3 DNA sequence: TGTGCCGGCAGCTTAGGGTCATTTGAAGCTTTCTTT.

The sample holds a few counts of this clonotype. A much larger clone is a single base away; this may be a read error. V is TRBV7-9 and J is TRBJ1-1; D is unresolved. CDR1 and CDR2 from the germline V gene are SEHNR and FQNEAQ (reference sequence). The V and J ends lost 8 bases and 0 bases respectively, with 13 bases between them. This CDR3 comprises 14 residues. CDR3 sequence: CASGQQGLNTEAFF. The CDR3 coding sequence is TGTGCCAGCGGCCAACAAGGTTTGAACACTGAAGCTTTCTTT.